The clone carrying this T cell receptor (beta chain) was observed many times. The antigen remains undetermined. These data belong to a study of shared clonotypes between healthy human individuals. From germline, CDR1 is MNHNS and CDR2 SASEGT. V shed 9 bases and J shed 7 bases, with 16 bases lying between them. This CDR3 is 13 amino acids long. The donors, all of them Caucasian adults, lived in Nashville, Tennessee. In the CD4+ fraction, cells were divided into CD45RA+ naive and CD45RA-negative memory subsets. Notes on the study in general: Among non-shared clonotypes, generation probabilities were lower than among those shared by all four donors. Naive subsets generally had larger estimated richness than memory subsets.

The repertoire was sequenced with immunoSEQ multiplex PCR; TCRdb's copy has only in-frame clones and lacks some. Of 980,000 or so clones in the sample, 76% are singletons; the top ten hold around 1.4%. The genes are TRBV6-1 and TRBJ1-5, with D perhaps TRBD1 (5 bases). This TCR was sampled from a man between 18 and 29 years old in good health. The sample taken for sequencing was memory CD4+ T cells sorted from blood. Subset denoted: CD45RA-negative fraction. CDR3 sequence reads: CASIRGPGQPQHF. The CDR3 DNA sequence: TGTGCCAGTATACGGGGACCGGGGCAGCCCCAGCATTTT.